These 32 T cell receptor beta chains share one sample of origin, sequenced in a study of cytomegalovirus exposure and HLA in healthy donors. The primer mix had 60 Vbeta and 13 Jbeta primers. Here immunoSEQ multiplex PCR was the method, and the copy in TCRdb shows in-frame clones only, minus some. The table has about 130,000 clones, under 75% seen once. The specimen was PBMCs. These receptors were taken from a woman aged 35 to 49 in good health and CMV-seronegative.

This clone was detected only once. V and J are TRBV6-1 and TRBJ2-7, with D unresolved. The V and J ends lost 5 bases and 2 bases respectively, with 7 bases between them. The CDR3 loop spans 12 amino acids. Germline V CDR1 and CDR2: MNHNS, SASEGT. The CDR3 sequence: CASSQSPYEQYF. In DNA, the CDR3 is TGTGCCAGCAGTCAAAGCCCCTACGAGCAGTACTTC.

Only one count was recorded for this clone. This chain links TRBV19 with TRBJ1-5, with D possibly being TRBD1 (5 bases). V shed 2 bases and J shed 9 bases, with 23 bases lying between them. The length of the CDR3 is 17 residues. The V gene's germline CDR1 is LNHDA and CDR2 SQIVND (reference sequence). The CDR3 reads CASSISFRGTFRGPQHF. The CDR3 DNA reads TGTGCCAGTAGTATATCATTCCGAGGGACTTTTCGTGGGCCCCAGCATTTT.

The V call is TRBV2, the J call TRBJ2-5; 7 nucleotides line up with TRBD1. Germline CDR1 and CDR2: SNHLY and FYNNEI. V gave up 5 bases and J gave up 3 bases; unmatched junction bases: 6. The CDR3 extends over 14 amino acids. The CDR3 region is CASSNRDRKETQYF. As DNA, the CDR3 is TGTGCCAGCAGTAACCGGGACAGAAAAGAGACCCAGTACTTC.

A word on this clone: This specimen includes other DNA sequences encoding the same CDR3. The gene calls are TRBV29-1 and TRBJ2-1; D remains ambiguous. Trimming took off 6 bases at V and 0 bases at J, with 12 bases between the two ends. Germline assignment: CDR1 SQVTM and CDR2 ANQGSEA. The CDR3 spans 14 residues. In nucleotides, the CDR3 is TGCAGCGTCCCGCGAGGAAGCTCCTACAATGAGCAGTTCTTC. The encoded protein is CSVPRGSSYNEQFF.

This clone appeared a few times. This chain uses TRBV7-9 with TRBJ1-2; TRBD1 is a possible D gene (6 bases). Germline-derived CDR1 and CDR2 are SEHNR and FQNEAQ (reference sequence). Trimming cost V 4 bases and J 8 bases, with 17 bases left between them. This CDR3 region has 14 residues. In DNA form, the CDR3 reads TGTGCCAGCAGCTCGGACAGCCTTCGGGGAGGCTACACCTTC. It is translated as CASSSDSLRGGYTF.

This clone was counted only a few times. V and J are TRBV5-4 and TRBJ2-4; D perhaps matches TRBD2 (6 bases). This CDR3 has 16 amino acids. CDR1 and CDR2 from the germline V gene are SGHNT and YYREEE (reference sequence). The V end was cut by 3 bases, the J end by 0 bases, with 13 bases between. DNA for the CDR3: TGTGCCAGCAGCTCTGGGGACTCACTAGCCAAAAACATTCAGTACTTC. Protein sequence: CASSSGDSLAKNIQYF.

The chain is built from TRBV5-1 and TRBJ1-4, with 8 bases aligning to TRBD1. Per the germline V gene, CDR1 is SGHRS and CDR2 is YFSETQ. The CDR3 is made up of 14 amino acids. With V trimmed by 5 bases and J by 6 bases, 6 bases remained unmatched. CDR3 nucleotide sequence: TGCGCCAGCAGTGCTGGGACAGGCTATGAAAAACTGTTTTTT. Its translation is CASSAGTGYEKLFF. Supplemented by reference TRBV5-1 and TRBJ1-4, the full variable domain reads KAGVTQTPRYLIKTRGQQVTLSCSPISGHRSVSWYQQTPGQGLQFLFEYFSETQRNKGNFPGRFSGRQFSNSRSEMNVSTLELGDSALYLCASSAGTGYEKLFFGSGTQLSVL.

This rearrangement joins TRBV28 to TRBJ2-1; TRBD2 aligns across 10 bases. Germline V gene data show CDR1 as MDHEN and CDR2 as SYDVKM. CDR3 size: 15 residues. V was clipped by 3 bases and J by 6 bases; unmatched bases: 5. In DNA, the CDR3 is TGTGCCAGCAGTTTTATAGCGGGGGGCGGCAATGAGCAGTTCTTC. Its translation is CASSFIAGGGNEQFF.

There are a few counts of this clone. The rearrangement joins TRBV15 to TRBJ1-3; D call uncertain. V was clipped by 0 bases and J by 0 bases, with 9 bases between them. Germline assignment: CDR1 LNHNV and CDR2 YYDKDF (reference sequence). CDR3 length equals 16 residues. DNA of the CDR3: TGTGCCACCAGCAGAGACCTAGCGGGCTCTGGAAACACCATATATTTT. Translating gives CATSRDLAGSGNTIYF.

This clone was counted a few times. The DNA for the CDR3 is TGTGCCAGTAGTATAGGGACAGGGCCATACGAGCAGTACTTC. Its translation: CASSIGTGPYEQYF. V and J are TRBV19 and TRBJ2-7, with 8 bases identical to TRBD1. The junction had 3 bases not matched to a gene; V was cut back by 1 base and J by 4 bases. The CDR3 runs to 14 residues. Germline V gives CDR1 LNHDA, CDR2 SQIVND (reference sequence).

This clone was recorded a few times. In nucleotides, the CDR3 is TGTGCCAGCAGCTATGCCAGGCGGGGCAAAGCTGAAGCTTTCTTT. It yields the protein CASSYARRGKAEAFF. This chain connects TRBV7-2 to TRBJ1-1; D perhaps matches TRBD1 (5 bases). The CDR3 sequence is 15 residues long. Germline V lookup: CDR1 SGHTA, CDR2 FQGNSA. Trimming removed 4 bases from V and 6 bases from J, with 18 bases in between. Full variable domain (rest looked up from reference TRBV7-2 and TRBJ1-1): GAGVSQSPSNKVTEKGKDVELRCDPISGHTALYWYRQSLGQGLEFLIYFQGNSAPDKSGLPSDRFSAERTGGSVSTLTIQRTQQEDSAVYLCASSYARRGKAEAFFGQGTRLTVV.

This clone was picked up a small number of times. As DNA, the CDR3 is TGTGCCAGCACCTTTACAGGGAATGGCAATCAGCCCCAGCATTTT. Its protein is CASTFTGNGNQPQHF. The chain has TRBV28 and TRBJ1-5; possibly TRBD1 for D (6 bases). Germline V gives CDR1 MDHEN, CDR2 SYDVKM. Trimming pared 7 bases from V and 2 bases from J, leaving 15 bases between. The CDR3 has 15 residues. The variable domain in full, with the rest retrieved from reference TRBV28 and TRBJ1-5, is DVKVTQSSRYLVKRTGEKVFLECVQDMDHENMFWYRQDPGLGLRLIYFSYDVKMKEKGDIPEGYSVSREKKERFSLILESASTNQTSMYLCASTFTGNGNQPQHFGDGTRLSIL.

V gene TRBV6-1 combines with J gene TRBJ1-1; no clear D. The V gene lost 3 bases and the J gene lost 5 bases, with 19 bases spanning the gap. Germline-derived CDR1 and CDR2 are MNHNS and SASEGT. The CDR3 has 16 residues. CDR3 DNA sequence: TGTGCCAGCAGTGAGATCTCGACAAGGGCGGGGACTGAAGCTTTCTTT. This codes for CASSEISTRAGTEAFF.

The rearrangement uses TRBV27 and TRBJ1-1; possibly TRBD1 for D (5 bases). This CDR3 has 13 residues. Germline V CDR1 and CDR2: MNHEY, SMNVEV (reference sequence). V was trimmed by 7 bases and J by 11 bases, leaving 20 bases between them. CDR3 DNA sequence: TGTGCCAGCACCGACGGGTGGGGGGGGAGGGCTTTCTTT. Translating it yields CASTDGWGGRAFF.

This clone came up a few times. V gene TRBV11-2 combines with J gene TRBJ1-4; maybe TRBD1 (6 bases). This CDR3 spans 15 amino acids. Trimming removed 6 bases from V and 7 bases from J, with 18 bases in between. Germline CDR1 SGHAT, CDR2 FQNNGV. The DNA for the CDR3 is TGTGCCAGCAGACCTGTACAGGGACGGGGTGAAAAACTGTTTTTT. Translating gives CASRPVQGRGEKLFF.

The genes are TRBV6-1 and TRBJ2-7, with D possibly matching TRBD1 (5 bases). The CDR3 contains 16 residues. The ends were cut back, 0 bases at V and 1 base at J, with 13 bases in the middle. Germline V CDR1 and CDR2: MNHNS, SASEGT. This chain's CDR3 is CASSEALGEWSYEQYF. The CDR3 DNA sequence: TGTGCCAGCAGTGAAGCGCTAGGGGAATGGTCCTACGAGCAGTACTTC.

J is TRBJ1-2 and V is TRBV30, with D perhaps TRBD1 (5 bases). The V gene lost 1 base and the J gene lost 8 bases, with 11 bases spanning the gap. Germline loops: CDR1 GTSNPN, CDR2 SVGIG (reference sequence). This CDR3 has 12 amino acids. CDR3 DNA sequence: TGTGCCTGGAGTGGGGCAGGGCAAGGCTACACCTTC. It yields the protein CAWSGAGQGYTF.

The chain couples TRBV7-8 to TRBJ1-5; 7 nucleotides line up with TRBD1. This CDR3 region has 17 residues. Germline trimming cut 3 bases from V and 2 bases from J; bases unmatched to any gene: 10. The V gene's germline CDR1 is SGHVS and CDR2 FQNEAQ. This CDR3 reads CASSLGPRGKRNQPQHF. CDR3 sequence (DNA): TGTGCCAGCAGCTTGGGACCCAGGGGGAAGCGCAATCAGCCCCAGCATTTT.

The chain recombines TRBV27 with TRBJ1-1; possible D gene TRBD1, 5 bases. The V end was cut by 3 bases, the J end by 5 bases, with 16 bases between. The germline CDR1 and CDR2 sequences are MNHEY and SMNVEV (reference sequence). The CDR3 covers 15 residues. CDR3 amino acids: CASSFGGGESTEAFF. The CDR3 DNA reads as TGTGCCAGCAGTTTCGGGGGGGGTGAAAGTACTGAAGCTTTCTTT.

In DNA form, the CDR3 reads TGTGCCAGTAGTATGAGAGATGAAGCTTTCTTT. Amino acids: CASSMRDEAFF. The rearrangement uses TRBV19 and TRBJ1-1; D not certain. V lost 3 bases to trimming and J lost 7 bases, with 6 bases between them. CDR3 length: 11 amino acids. From germline, CDR1 is LNHDA and CDR2 SQIVND (reference sequence).

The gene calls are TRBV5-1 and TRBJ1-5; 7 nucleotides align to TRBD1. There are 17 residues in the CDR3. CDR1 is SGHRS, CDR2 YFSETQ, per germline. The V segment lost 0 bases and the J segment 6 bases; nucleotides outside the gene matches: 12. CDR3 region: CASSLAPLGGEGQPQHF. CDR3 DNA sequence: TGCGCCAGCAGCTTGGCCCCCCTAGGGGGCGAAGGTCAGCCCCAGCATTTT.

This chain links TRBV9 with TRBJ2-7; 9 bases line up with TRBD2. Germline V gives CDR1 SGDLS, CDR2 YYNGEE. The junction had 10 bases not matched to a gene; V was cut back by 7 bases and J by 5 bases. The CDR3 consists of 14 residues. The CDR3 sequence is CASAAGGRLNEQYF. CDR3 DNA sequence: TGTGCCAGCGCGGCGGGGGGGAGACTAAACGAGCAGTACTTC.

CDR3 sequence: CASTFSSTNEKLFF. CDR3 nucleotide sequence: TGTGCCAGTACCTTCTCCTCAACTAATGAAAAACTGTTTTTT. The chain combines TRBV19 with TRBJ1-4, with no clear D. Germline V CDR1 and CDR2: LNHDA, SQIVND (reference sequence). V lost 7 bases and J lost 0, with 9 bases in between. The CDR3 is 14 residues long.

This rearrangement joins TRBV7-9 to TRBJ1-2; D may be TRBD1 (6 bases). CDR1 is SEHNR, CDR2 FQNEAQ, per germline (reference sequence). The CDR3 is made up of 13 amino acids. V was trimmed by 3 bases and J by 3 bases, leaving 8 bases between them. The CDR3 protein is CASSFDRYYGYTF. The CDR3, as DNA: TGTGCCAGCAGCTTCGACAGGTACTATGGCTACACCTTC.

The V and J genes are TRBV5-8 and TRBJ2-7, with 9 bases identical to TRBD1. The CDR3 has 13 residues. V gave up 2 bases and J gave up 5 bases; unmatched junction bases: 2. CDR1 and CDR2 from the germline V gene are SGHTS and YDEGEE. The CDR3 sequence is CASSFRDRDEQYF. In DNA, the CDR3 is TGTGCCAGCAGCTTTAGGGACAGGGACGAGCAGTACTTC. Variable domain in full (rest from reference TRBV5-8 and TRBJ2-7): EAGVTQSPTHLIKTRGQQATLRCSPISGHTSVYWYQQALGLGLQFLLWYDEGEERNRGNFPPRFSGRQFPNYSSELNVNALELEDSALYLCASSFRDRDEQYFGPGTRLTVT.

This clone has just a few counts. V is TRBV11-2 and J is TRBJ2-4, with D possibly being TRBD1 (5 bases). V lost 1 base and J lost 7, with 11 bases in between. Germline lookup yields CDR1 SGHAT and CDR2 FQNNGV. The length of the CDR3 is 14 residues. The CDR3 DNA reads TGTGCCAGCAGCTTAGCAGGGCAAAGGAACATTCAGTACTTC. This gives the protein CASSLAGQRNIQYF. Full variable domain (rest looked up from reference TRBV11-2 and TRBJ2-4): EAGVAQSPRYKIIEKRQSVAFWCNPISGHATLYWYQQILGQGPKLLIQFQNNGVVDDSQLPKDRFSAERLKGVDSTLKIQPAKLEDSAVYLCASSLAGQRNIQYFGAGTRLSVL.

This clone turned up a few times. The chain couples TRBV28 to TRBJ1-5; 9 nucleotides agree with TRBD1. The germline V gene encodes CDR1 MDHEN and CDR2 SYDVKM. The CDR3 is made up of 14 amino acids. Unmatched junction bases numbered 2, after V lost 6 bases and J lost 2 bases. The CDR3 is CASRRTGGNQPQHF. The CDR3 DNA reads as TGTGCCAGCAGGCGGACAGGGGGCAATCAGCCCCAGCATTTT.

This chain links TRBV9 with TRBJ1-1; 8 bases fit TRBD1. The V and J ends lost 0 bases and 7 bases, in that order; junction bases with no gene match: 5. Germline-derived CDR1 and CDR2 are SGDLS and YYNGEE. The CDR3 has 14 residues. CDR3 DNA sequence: TGTGCCAGCAGCGTAGCCCCCAGGGGGCGTGAAGCTTTCTTT. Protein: CASSVAPRGREAFF.

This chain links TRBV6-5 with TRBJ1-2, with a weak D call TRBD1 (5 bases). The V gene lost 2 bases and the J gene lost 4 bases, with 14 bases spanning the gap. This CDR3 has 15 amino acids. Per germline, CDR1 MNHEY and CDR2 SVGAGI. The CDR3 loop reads CASSYDTGPVYGYTF. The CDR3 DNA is TGTGCCAGCAGTTACGATACAGGTCCGGTCTATGGCTACACCTTC.

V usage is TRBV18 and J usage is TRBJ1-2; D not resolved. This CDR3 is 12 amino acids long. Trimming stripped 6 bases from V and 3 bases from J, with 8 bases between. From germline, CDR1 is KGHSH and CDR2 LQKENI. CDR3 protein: CASSPADYGYTF. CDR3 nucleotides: TGTGCCAGCTCGCCCGCGGACTATGGCTACACCTTC.

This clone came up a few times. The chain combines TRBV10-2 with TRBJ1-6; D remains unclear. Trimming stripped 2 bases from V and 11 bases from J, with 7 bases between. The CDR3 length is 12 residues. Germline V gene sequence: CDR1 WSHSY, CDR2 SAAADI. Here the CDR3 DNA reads TGCGCCAGCAGTGAGGGCGGGCCACCCCTCCACTTT. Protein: CASSEGGPPLHF.

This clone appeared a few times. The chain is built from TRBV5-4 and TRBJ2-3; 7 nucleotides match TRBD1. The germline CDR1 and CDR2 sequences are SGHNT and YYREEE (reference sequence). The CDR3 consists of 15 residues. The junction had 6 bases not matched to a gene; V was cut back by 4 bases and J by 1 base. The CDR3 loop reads CASSLRQGGTDTQYF. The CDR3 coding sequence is TGTGCCAGCAGCCTCCGACAGGGCGGCACAGATACGCAGTATTTT.